This T cell receptor beta chain stems from a study of T cells in Graves' hyperthyroidism and ophthalmopathy. Findings and limits, study-wide: Stable hyperthyroidism was told apart from ophthalmopathy by a model built on 13 V-J features. For ophthalmopathy, model prediction preceded onset by a median about 6.2 months.

This clonotype came up a few times. Its antigen is undetermined. Amplified TCR beta CDR3 regions derived from RNA transcripts. A first-round RT-PCR of the TCR CDR3 used the HTBI primer set. Using its own MiXCR run on the multiplex PCR reads, TCRdb lists one record per CDR3 protein. Of over 700,000 distinct CDR3 sequences listed, about a third were seen once; the top ten hold around 32%. Deletions cut 5 bases from V and 0 bases from J, with 11 bases between. This CDR3 region has 15 residues. The sequenced sample consisted of blood. The chain employs TRBV12-3 or TRBV12-4 and TRBJ1-5, with D tentatively TRBD1 (5 bases). This receptor was taken from a middle-aged woman with Graves' hyperthyroidism. CDR3 amino acids: CASSEQVYSNQPQHF. CDR3 DNA: TGTGCCAGCAGTGAACAGGTCTATAGCAATCAGCCCCAGCATTTT.